The 9 T cell receptor beta chains in this list originate from one sample, sequenced in a study of Graves' ophthalmopathy and Graves' hyperthyroidism. RNA transcripts were the source from which TCR beta CDR3 regions were amplified. HTBI primers primed a first-round RT-PCR, and a second-round multiplex PCR followed. TCRdb recomputed calls from the multiplex PCR reads with MiXCR, one row per CDR3 protein. The sample holds about half a million distinct CDR3 sequences, roughly 14% seen once. The sample consisted of blood. These receptors came from a woman between 25 and 40 years old with Graves' ophthalmopathy.

This clonotype was counted many times. The V gene is TRBV11-2, the J gene TRBJ2-7; D assignment may be TRBD1 or TRBD2 (5 bases each). This CDR3 has 14 residues. V lost 3 bases and J 9 bases, leaving 18 bases between the germline ends. Germline loops: CDR1 SGHAT, CDR2 FQNNGV. The DNA for the CDR3 is TGTGCCAGCAGCTTCTCCGAGGGACCTACGAGGCAGTACTTC. Translation gives CASSFSEGPTRQYF.

This chain uses TRBV6-5 with TRBJ1-2; 9 bases match TRBD1. V lost 4 bases and J lost 4; bases outside the gene matches: 4. CDR3 length equals 14 residues. Germline V gene data show CDR1 as MNHEY and CDR2 as SVGAGI. CDR3 DNA: TGTGCCAGCAGTTCTCAACAGGGGGCCTATGGCTACACCTTC. Its protein product is CASSSQQGAYGYTF.

This clonotype was seen ten or more times. The J gene is TRBJ2-4, the V gene TRBV15; weak D call: TRBD2 (6 bases). V lost 3 bases to trimming and J lost 0 bases, with 12 bases between them. This CDR3 spans 16 amino acids. The germline CDR1 and CDR2 sequences are LNHNV and YYDKDF (reference sequence). The CDR3 sequence is CATSSREGLAKNIQYF. Here the CDR3 DNA reads TGTGCCACCAGCAGCAGAGAGGGACTAGCCAAAAACATTCAGTACTTC.

This clonotype showed up many times. The chain links TRBV28 to TRBJ1-2, with 7 bases matching TRBD1. This CDR3 has 11 amino acids. With V trimmed by 4 bases and J by 7 bases, 0 bases remained unmatched. Germline V gene data show CDR1 as MDHEN and CDR2 as SYDVKM. The CDR3 nucleotides read TGTGCCAGCAGTTGGACAGGTGGCTACACCTTC. It codes for CASSWTGGYTF.

This clonotype was seen ten or more times. The chain employs TRBV6-1 and TRBJ1-1; D uncertain. CDR3 length equals 11 residues. The V end was cut by 7 bases, the J end by 10 bases, with 13 bases between. Per germline, CDR1 MNHNS and CDR2 SASEGT. The CDR3, as DNA: TGTGCCAGCATCCCGGAGTTCGTAGCTTTCTTT. Translated, it gives CASIPEFVAFF.

This chain links TRBV6-2 or TRBV6-3 with TRBJ1-2; 9 bases agree with TRBD1. Germline V gene lookup returns CDR1 MNHEY and CDR2 SVGEGT. Losses at the gene ends were 1 base for V and 3 bases for J; bases not matched to a gene: 6. The CDR3 loop spans 16 amino acids. The DNA for the CDR3 is TGTGCCAGCAGTTACTTGCGGGACAGGGTTGACTATGGCTACACCTTC. This encodes CASSYLRDRVDYGYTF.

V is TRBV27 and J is TRBJ2-7; D perhaps matches TRBD2 (6 bases). This CDR3 has 17 residues. Germline CDR1 MNHEY, CDR2 SMNVEV (reference sequence). Trimming removed 2 bases from V and 4 bases from J, with 21 bases in between. The chain's CDR3 is CASSLRWRGGGFYEQYF. The CDR3 region has the DNA TGTGCCAGCAGTTTACGTTGGCGCGGTGGGGGGTTTTACGAGCAGTACTTC.

This clonotype was recorded at least ten times. The chain couples TRBV7-2 to TRBJ2-5, with D possibly TRBD2 on 7 matching bases. The CDR3 is made up of 15 amino acids. The germline CDR1 and CDR2 sequences are SGHTA and FQGNSA. V was shortened by 1 base and J by 5 bases, with 14 bases between the two germline ends. The CDR3 here is CASSLDRGAKETQYF. DNA for the CDR3: TGTGCCAGCAGCTTAGATCGGGGGGCAAAGGAGACCCAGTACTTC. The entire variable domain, with the rest obtained from reference TRBV7-2 and TRBJ2-5, is as follows: GAGVSQSPSNKVTEKGKDVELRCDPISGHTALYWYRQSLGQGLEFLIYFQGNSAPDKSGLPSDRFSAERTGGSVSTLTIQRTQQEDSAVYLCASSLDRGAKETQYFGPGTRLLVL.

This clonotype has ten or more counts. This sequence joins TRBV29-1 and TRBJ1-1, with D tentatively TRBD1 (5 bases). The CDR3 is made up of 11 amino acids. V was clipped by 0 bases and J by 10 bases, with 9 bases between them. Germline V gene lookup returns CDR1 SQVTM and CDR2 ANQGSEA. CDR3: CSVEDGRGAFF. DNA for the CDR3: TGCAGCGTTGAAGATGGGAGGGGAGCTTTCTTT.